This T cell receptor beta chain is from a study of T cell repertoires in cytomegalovirus infection. The table lists this clonotype with a few counts. Its specificity is unknown. There are 11 residues in the CDR3. Germline V gene data show CDR1 as MDHEN and CDR2 as SYDVKM. V was pared by 6 bases and J by 8 bases, with 10 bases between. Study observations and caveats: Across the ex vivo response, the dominant clonotypes were HLA-C-restricted CMV-specific TCR beta clonotypes.

Via MiXCR, TCRdb re-called the reads, giving one row per CDR3 protein. The repertoire holds some 700,000 distinct CDR3 sequences, with 35% as singletons. The TCR was taken from a human donor in good health (CMV status not recorded). Some clones in this sample may be carry-over from other donors' samples. The specimen was PBMCs. The V call is TRBV28, the J call TRBJ1-2; D uncertain. The CDR3 is CASSLRYGYTF. The CDR3 region has the DNA TGTGCCAGCAGCCTAAGATACGGCTACACCTTC.